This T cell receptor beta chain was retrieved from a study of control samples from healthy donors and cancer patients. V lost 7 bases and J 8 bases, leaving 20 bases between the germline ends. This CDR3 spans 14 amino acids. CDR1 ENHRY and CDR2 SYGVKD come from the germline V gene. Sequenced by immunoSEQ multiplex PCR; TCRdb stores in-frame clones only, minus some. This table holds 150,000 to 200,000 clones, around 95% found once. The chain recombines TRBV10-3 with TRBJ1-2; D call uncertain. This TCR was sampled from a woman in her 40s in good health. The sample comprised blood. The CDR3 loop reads CAINPDKVYGGYTF. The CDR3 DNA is TGTGCCATCAATCCCGACAAGGTCTATGGAGGCTACACCTTC.